The clone carrying this T cell receptor beta chain has only a few counts. These data originate in a study of memory CD4+ T cells and cytomegalovirus serostatus. Here immunoSEQ multiplex PCR was the method, and the copy in TCRdb shows in-frame clones only, minus some. Of 55,000 to 65,000 clones in the sample, around 80% were seen once. The sort gate was single viable CD3+CD4+CD8-CD45RO+ cells for memory CD4+ T cells. Germline loops: CDR1 SNHLY, CDR2 FYNNEI. Trimming removed 8 bases at V and 5 bases at J, with 15 bases between. The CDR3 runs to 13 residues. The sample taken for sequencing was memory CD4+ T cells from blood. This clonotype was sampled from an adult in good health and CMV-seronegative. The chain couples TRBV2 to TRBJ1-2; D gene ambiguous. The CDR3 DNA reads TGTGCCAGCGTTGAAGGAACCGGTTATGGCTACACCTTC. This gives the protein CASVEGTGYGYTF.